The 22 T cell receptor beta chains listed next were all sequenced from one sample in a study of shared clonotypes between healthy human individuals. Produced via immunoSEQ multiplex PCR; TCRdb's table is partial and in-frame only. The data hold 600,000 to 800,000 clones, with over 55% observed a single time. The source material was memory CD4+ T cells sorted from blood. Regarding subset: CD45RA-negative fraction. The source of these receptors is a woman in her 30s in good health.

This chain joins TRBV7-2 and TRBJ1-1; D call uncertain. The V end was cut by 5 bases, the J end by 1 base, with 14 bases between. Germline CDR1 SGHTA, CDR2 FQGNSA. CDR3 length equals 15 residues. The CDR3 is CASSQTVVGNTEAFF. In DNA form, the CDR3 reads TGTGCCAGCAGCCAAACAGTCGTCGGGAACACTGAAGCTTTCTTT.

This sequence joins TRBV19 and TRBJ1-2, with a possible D match to TRBD1 (5 bases). This CDR3 is built from 14 residues. The ends were cut back, 3 bases at V and 0 bases at J, with 8 bases in the middle. The germline V gene has CDR1 LNHDA and CDR2 SQIVND (reference sequence). Here the CDR3 DNA reads TGTGCCAGTAGTATCAGGGAAGCTAACTATGGCTACACCTTC. Its translation is CASSIREANYGYTF.

The chain has TRBV5-1 and TRBJ2-1; D uncertain. This CDR3 contains 13 residues. The germline gives CDR1 SGHRS, CDR2 YFSETQ. V lost 0 bases to trimming and J lost 9 bases, with 10 bases between them. For the CDR3, the DNA is TGCGCCAGCAGCTTGGCAGTTTCCAGTGAGCAGTTCTTC. It codes for CASSLAVSSEQFF.

This clone occurred many times. The rearrangement uses TRBV6-5 and TRBJ2-7; 9 bases match TRBD1. Germline loops: CDR1 MNHEY, CDR2 SVGAGI. CDR3 length: 13 residues. V lost 5 bases to trimming and J lost 2 bases; unmatched junction nucleotides: 1. CDR3 bases: TGTGCCAGCAGTGACAGGGGGGCCTACGAGCAGTACTTC. Amino acids: CASSDRGAYEQYF.

This clone was recorded a few times. A much larger clone lies a single base off, so this may be a read error. The CDR3: CASSLGLAGEDTQYF. CDR3 DNA: TGTGCCAGCAGCTTGGGACTAGCGGGAGAAGATACGCAGTATTTT. The chain employs TRBV5-4 and TRBJ2-3, with 12 bases matching TRBD2. J was trimmed by 5 bases and V by 0 bases; bases with no gene match: 1. Germline assignment: CDR1 SGHNT and CDR2 YYREEE (reference sequence). CDR3 length equals 15 residues.

V gene TRBV27 combines with J gene TRBJ2-5, with TRBD2 matching over 12 bases. Germline V gene sequence: CDR1 MNHEY, CDR2 SMNVEV (reference sequence). V lost 0 bases and J lost 5; bases outside the gene matches: 7. This CDR3 contains 17 residues. The CDR3 is CASSLSPASGRGETQYF. The CDR3 coding sequence is TGTGCCAGCAGTTTATCCCCGGCTAGCGGGAGGGGGGAGACCCAGTACTTC.

The chain carries TRBV6-6 and TRBJ1-1; a possible D gene is TRBD1 (6 bases). CDR1 is MNHNY, CDR2 SVGAGI, per germline (reference sequence). This CDR3 has 15 residues. Trimming took 2 bases from V and 0 from J, leaving 10 bases between them. CDR3 sequence (DNA): TGTGCCAGCAGTTACAGCAGGGGCGTGAACACTGAAGCTTTCTTT. It translates to CASSYSRGVNTEAFF.

The chain couples TRBV29-1 to TRBJ2-5; either TRBD1 or TRBD2 may supply D (6 bases each). Germline-derived CDR1 and CDR2 are SQVTM and ANQGSEA. This CDR3 spans 14 amino acids. Trimming took 5 bases from V and 4 from J, leaving 17 bases between them. This CDR3 is CSVRAGRGVETQYF. The CDR3, as DNA: TGCAGCGTTAGAGCGGGCAGGGGAGTAGAGACCCAGTACTTC.

The chain joins TRBV28 to TRBJ1-4, with TRBD1 identical over 8 bases. This CDR3 contains 15 residues. V dropped 5 bases and J dropped 5; count of bases not matched to a gene: 7. From germline, CDR1 is MDHEN and CDR2 SYDVKM. The DNA of the CDR3 is TGTGCCAGCAGTCCTTGGACAGGGCGGAATGAAAAACTGTTTTTT. Its protein product is CASSPWTGRNEKLFF. Supplemented by reference TRBV28 and TRBJ1-4, the full variable domain reads DVKVTQSSRYLVKRTGEKVFLECVQDMDHENMFWYRQDPGLGLRLIYFSYDVKMKEKGDIPEGYSVSREKKERFSLILESASTNQTSMYLCASSPWTGRNEKLFFGSGTQLSVL.

This clone was recorded many times. At the DNA level, this CDR3 is encoded by other sequences in the same sample as well. This CDR3 reads CATSKGQGNEKLFF. In nucleotides, the CDR3 is TGTGCCACCAGCAAAGGACAGGGGAATGAAAAACTGTTTTTT. The chain is built from TRBV15 and TRBJ1-4; TRBD1 matches 9 bases. CDR1 and CDR2 from the germline V gene are LNHNV and YYDKDF (reference sequence). This CDR3 contains 14 residues. With 4 bases clipped from V and 5 bases from J, the junction kept 2 bases outside the gene matches.

This clone was seen only a few times. The genes are TRBV2 and TRBJ2-2; 10 bases align to TRBD2. The CDR3 contains 17 residues. The germline CDR1 and CDR2 sequences are SNHLY and FYNNEI. J lost 8 bases, V lost 6 bases, and 15 bases had no gene match. The CDR3 loop reads CASRKRGSGRGSGELFF. The CDR3 DNA sequence: TGTGCCAGCAGGAAGAGAGGAAGCGGGAGGGGCTCTGGGGAGCTGTTTTTT. The full variable domain, its missing parts supplied by reference TRBV2 and TRBJ2-2, is EPEVTQTPSHQVTQMGQEVILRCVPISNHLYFYWYRQILGQKVEFLVSFYNNEISEKSEIFDDQFSVERPDGSNFTLKIRSTKLEDSAMYFCASRKRGSGRGSGELFFGEGSRLTVL.

CDR3 protein: CASSLIAETQFF. CDR3 in DNA: TGTGCCAGCAGCCTCATAGCGGAAACGCAGTTCTTC. The chain employs TRBV5-6 and TRBJ2-1; tentatively, D is TRBD2 (6 bases). The V end lost 4 bases, the J end lost 12 bases, and 14 bases lay between the germline ends. There are 12 residues in the CDR3. The germline V gene encodes CDR1 SGHDT and CDR2 YYEEEE. Together with reference TRBV5-6 and TRBJ2-1, the CDR3 gives the full variable domain: DAGVTQSPTHLIKTRGQQVTLRCSPKSGHDTVSWYQQALGQGPQFIFQYYEEEERQRGNFPDRFSGHQFPNYSSELNVNALLLGDSALYLCASSLIAETQFFGPGTRLTVL.

The chain links TRBV28 to TRBJ1-1, with unresolved D. V shed 5 bases and J shed 0 bases, with 10 bases lying between them. The V gene's germline CDR1 is MDHEN and CDR2 SYDVKM. The CDR3 runs to 14 residues. The CDR3 coding sequence is TGTGCCAGCAGTCCCCGACGGATGAACACTGAAGCTTTCTTT. Translated: CASSPRRMNTEAFF. The full variable domain, its missing parts supplied by reference TRBV28 and TRBJ1-1, is DVKVTQSSRYLVKRTGEKVFLECVQDMDHENMFWYRQDPGLGLRLIYFSYDVKMKEKGDIPEGYSVSREKKERFSLILESASTNQTSMYLCASSPRRMNTEAFFGQGTRLTVV.

The V call is TRBV10-1, the J call TRBJ2-1; D could derive from TRBD1 or TRBD2 (5 bases each). V lost 0 bases to trimming and J lost 4 bases, with 13 bases between them. Germline values: CDR1 WNHNN, CDR2 SYGVQD (reference sequence). This CDR3 contains 16 residues. CDR3 amino acids: CASSESGMGVYNEQFF. CDR3 nucleotides: TGCGCCAGCAGTGAGTCGGGCATGGGGGTATACAATGAGCAGTTCTTC.

This chain uses TRBV30 with TRBJ2-1; TRBD2 aligns across 7 bases. CDR1 GTSNPN and CDR2 SVGIG come from the germline V gene (reference sequence). This CDR3 contains 15 residues. The junction had 10 bases not matched to a gene; V was cut back by 6 bases and J by 2 bases. CDR3: CACPKGGSTYNEQFF. CDR3 DNA: TGTGCCTGCCCTAAGGGCGGGAGCACCTACAATGAGCAGTTCTTC.

The gene calls are TRBV6-5 and TRBJ1-1; 8 nucleotides match TRBD1. CDR1 MNHEY and CDR2 SVGAGI come from the germline V gene. The CDR3 runs to 11 residues. V lost 6 bases to trimming and J lost 13 bases; unmatched junction nucleotides: 7. CDR3 nucleotides: TGTGCCAGCAGCCGACAGGGGATGGTTTTCTTT. It translates to CASSRQGMVFF.

This chain connects TRBV7-9 to TRBJ2-5; D assignment may be TRBD1 or TRBD2 (5 bases each). The J call is uncertain, as TRBJ2-7 better fits the DNA end. This CDR3 contains 14 residues. Germline V lookup: CDR1 SEHNR, CDR2 FQNEAQ (reference sequence). The CDR3 DNA is TGTGCCAGCAGTCACGCAGGGACCAGCTACGAGCAGTACTTC. Protein product: CASSHAGTSYEQYF.

This rearrangement joins TRBV5-6 to TRBJ2-5; possibly TRBD2 for D (7 bases). The germline V and J ends were trimmed by 1 base and 2 bases, with 15 bases remaining between them. The germline V gene encodes CDR1 SGHDT and CDR2 YYEEEE. This CDR3 has 16 amino acids. CDR3 DNA: TGTGCCAGCAGCTTGAAACAGGGAGGGACTCAAGAGACCCAGTACTTC. Residues: CASSLKQGGTQETQYF.

CDR3 amino acids: CASCPQLAGVVSYEQYF. CDR3 DNA: TGTGCCAGCTGCCCGCAACTAGCGGGAGTAGTGTCCTACGAGCAGTACTTC. V gene TRBV2 combines with J gene TRBJ2-7, with 11 bases fitting TRBD2. V lost 8 bases and J lost 1; bases outside the gene matches: 13. CDR3 length equals 17 residues. Germline values: CDR1 SNHLY, CDR2 FYNNEI.

This clone was detected a few times. This chain links TRBV6-4 with TRBJ2-5, with 7 bases aligning to TRBD1. The CDR3 contains 14 residues. V was pared by 6 bases and J by 2 bases, with 6 bases of the junction left unmatched. Per the germline V gene, CDR1 is MRHNA and CDR2 is SNTAGT. The CDR3 nucleotides are TGTGCCAGCAGCCCAACGGGACAGCAAGAGACCCAGTACTTC. Amino acid sequence: CASSPTGQQETQYF.

To note about this clone: The sample holds other DNA sequences that translate to the same CDR3. The chain uses TRBV5-4 and TRBJ2-3; D not resolved. The CDR3 totals 12 residues. V was trimmed by 4 bases and J by 0 bases, leaving 3 bases between them. Germline assignment: CDR1 SGHNT and CDR2 YYREEE (reference sequence). In nucleotides, the CDR3 is TGTGCCAGCAGCGCCAGCACAGATACGCAGTATTTT. It translates to CASSASTDTQYF.

This clone was found many times. V gene TRBV10-3 combines with J gene TRBJ2-1, with 10 bases identical to TRBD2. The CDR3 is 15 amino acids. Germline V gives CDR1 ENHRY, CDR2 SYGVKD. V lost 6 bases and J lost 9; bases outside the gene matches: 11. CDR3 loop: CAISGRKREGREQFF. CDR3 DNA sequence: TGTGCCATCAGCGGACGAAAGCGGGAGGGCCGTGAGCAGTTCTTC.